The rows below give T cell receptor beta chains drawn from one sample of a study of blood T cell repertoires in COVID-19. The assay was immunoSEQ multiplex PCR, and TCRdb's table has in-frame clones only and misses some. The sample lists roughly 330,000 clones, about 90% occurring once. The sample consisted of peripheral blood. The source of these receptors is a man between 18 and 29 years old who had recovered from COVID-19. CDR3s include the opening cysteine and the closing phenylalanine or tryptophan. Each record gives: CDR3 protein, V gene, CDR3 length.

CDR3: CASSFPLAGSADTQYF
V: TRBV5-4
length: 16

CDR3: CASSPRQGEGNTIYF
V: TRBV18
length: 15

CDR3: CASSMTSGGPDTQYF
V: TRBV7-2
length: 15

CDR3: CASSQAGWGTEAFF
V: TRBV7-8
length: 14

CDR3: CASSRRALAGVETQYF
V: TRBV14
length: 16

CDR3: CASSLGQGPEKLFF
V: TRBV7-6
length: 14

CDR3: CASSPPAGMTSSGNTIYF
V: TRBV18
length: 18

CDR3: CASSPSVSTEAFF
V: TRBV3-1/TRBV3-2
length: 13

CDR3: CASSFTRNTEAFF
V: TRBV12-3/TRBV12-4
length: 13

CDR3: CASSYSGGGSYGYTF
V: TRBV6-2/TRBV6-3
length: 15